A selection of T cell receptor beta chains follows, all from one sample in a study of control samples from healthy donors and cancer patients. The method was immunoSEQ multiplex PCR; TCRdb's version includes in-frame clones alone and lacks a portion of them. Of 150,000 to 180,000 clones detected, around 96% appear once; the ten largest clones hold around 5.4%. Sequencing used blood. These receptor sequences come from a middle-aged man in good health. The CDR3 runs from the conserved cysteine through the conserved F or W. The D gene is left open where the match is weak. Not every row has a clone size; where given, it reads once, few, many or a size class.

size: -; V: TRBV7-8; D: TRBD2; J: TRBJ2-3; DNA: TGTGCCAGCAGCTTAGGAGCGGGGGGGGCGGATACGCAGTATTTT; CDR3: CASSLGAGGADTQYF
size: -; V: TRBV13; D: -; J: TRBJ1-4; DNA: TGTGCCAGCTCGGGATCAACTAATGAAAAACTGTTTTTT; CDR3: CASSGSTNEKLFF
size: -; V: TRBV12-5; D: -; J: TRBJ2-3; DNA: TGTGCTAGTGGTTTGCCGCAAAGCACAGATACGCAGTATTTT; CDR3: CASGLPQSTDTQYF
size: -; V: TRBV12-3/TRBV12-4; D: -; J: TRBJ2-2; DNA: TGTGCCAGCAGTTTACAGGGCACCGGGGAGCTGTTTTTT; CDR3: CASSLQGTGELFF
size: -; V: TRBV27; D: -; J: TRBJ2-1; DNA: TGTGCCAGCAGTTTTGGGGCACGGGGTGTAAATGAGCAGTTCTTC; CDR3: CASSFGARGVNEQFF
size: -; V: TRBV19; D: TRBD1; J: TRBJ1-1; DNA: TGTGCCAGTAGTATAGTTGCAGGGGGCCTAAACACTGAAGCTTTCTTT; CDR3: CASSIVAGGLNTEAFF
size: -; V: TRBV19; D: -; J: TRBJ2-7; DNA: TGTGCCAGTAGTATAGCGGGAGTCTACGAGCAGTACTTC; CDR3: CASSIAGVYEQYF
size: -; V: TRBV3-1/TRBV3-2; D: -; J: TRBJ1-1; DNA: TGTGCCAGCAGCCGCCGTGCGGTGAACACTGAAGCTTTCTTT; CDR3: CASSRRAVNTEAFF
size: -; V: TRBV11-2; D: TRBD2; J: TRBJ2-3; DNA: TGTGCCAGCAGCTTCTTAGCGGGGGGGGGAGATACGCAGTATTTT; CDR3: CASSFLAGGGDTQYF
size: -; V: TRBV15; D: -; J: TRBJ1-2; DNA: TGTGCCACCAGCAGGGGTCGTATGGGGCTTTATGGCTACACCTTC; CDR3: CATSRGRMGLYGYTF
size: -; V: TRBV19; D: -; J: TRBJ1-1; DNA: TGTGCCTCATCCGGGTTACTCGATGCTGAAGCTTTCTTT; CDR3: CASSGLLDAEAFF
size: -; V: TRBV29-1; D: TRBD2; J: TRBJ2-7; DNA: TGCAGCGTCTCGAAGACTAGCGGGGGGATTCAGAACGAGCAGTACTTC; CDR3: CSVSKTSGGIQNEQYF
size: -; V: TRBV6-1; D: -; J: TRBJ1-1; DNA: TGTGCCAGCAGTGAAGCGCCGGGGGCATGGTCTGAAGCTTTCTTT; CDR3: CASSEAPGAWSEAFF
size: once; V: TRBV21-1; D: -; J: TRBJ1-2; DNA: TGTGCCAGCAGGGGGGGTTCTGGCTACACCTTC; CDR3: CASRGGSGYTF
size: -; V: TRBV29-1; D: TRBD1; J: TRBJ2-1; DNA: TGCAGCGCGAAGGGACAGGGGCTCTACAATGAGCAGTTCTTC; CDR3: CSAKGQGLYNEQFF
size: -; V: TRBV5-1; D: -; J: TRBJ2-5; DNA: TGCGCCAGCAGCTTAGGGGGAGCCCCAGAGACCCAGTACTTC; CDR3: CASSLGGAPETQYF
size: once; V: TRBV7-6; D: -; J: TRBJ1-1; DNA: TGTGCCAGCAGCGCCACTACAGGGAGCGTGGGCACTGAAGCTTTCTTT; CDR3: CASSATTGSVGTEAFF
size: -; V: TRBV6-5; D: -; J: TRBJ1-1; DNA: TGTGCCAGCAGCTCAGGGGACTCTAAGAACACTGAAGCTTTCTTT; CDR3: CASSSGDSKNTEAFF
size: -; V: TRBV9; D: TRBD1; J: TRBJ2-1; DNA: TGTGCCAGCAGCCGGACAGGGAACAATGAGCAGTTCTTC; CDR3: CASSRTGNNEQFF
size: -; V: TRBV14; D: -; J: TRBJ2-7; DNA: TGTGCCAGCAGCCAAGTGGGGGGGGCGAGTAGCGAGCAGTACTTC; CDR3: CASSQVGGASSEQYF
size: -; V: TRBV4-1; D: -; J: TRBJ1-6; DNA: TGCGCCAGCAGCCACAGACAGGCAAAAAATTCACCCCTCCACTTT; CDR3: CASSHRQAKNSPLHF
size: -; V: TRBV30; D: -; J: TRBJ1-2; DNA: TGTGCCTGGAGTGGGGGAAAACAGGGTTCTACTAACTATGGCTACACCTTC; CDR3: CAWSGGKQGSTNYGYTF
size: -; V: TRBV7-2; D: TRBD1; J: TRBJ2-3; DNA: TGTGCCAGCAGCTTAGAGGACAGGGCCATCACAGATACGCAGTATTTT; CDR3: CASSLEDRAITDTQYF
size: -; V: TRBV6-5; D: -; J: TRBJ2-5; DNA: TGTGCCAGCAGTCAGGGATTCGCGCGGGAGACCCAGTACTTC; CDR3: CASSQGFARETQYF
size: -; V: TRBV9; D: TRBD1; J: TRBJ1-6; DNA: TGTGCCAGCAGCATGACAGGGGGCGCCTATAATTCACCCCTCCACTTT; CDR3: CASSMTGGAYNSPLHF
size: -; V: TRBV7-9; D: TRBD2; J: TRBJ2-1; DNA: TGTGCCAGCAGCTTATCCCTAGCGGGGTACAATGAGCAGTTCTTC; CDR3: CASSLSLAGYNEQFF
size: -; V: TRBV2; D: TRBD2; J: TRBJ2-3; DNA: TGTGCCAGCAGTGGCCTAGCGGGGGGGGCCAGCACAGATACGCAGTATTTT; CDR3: CASSGLAGGASTDTQYF
size: -; V: TRBV5-6; D: TRBD2; J: TRBJ2-7; DNA: TGTGCCAGCAGCTTGGCCGGCGGGACTAACTCCTACGAGCAGTACTTC; CDR3: CASSLAGGTNSYEQYF
size: -; V: TRBV7-9; D: TRBD2; J: TRBJ2-5; DNA: TGTGCCAGCAGCTTGACTCCAGCGGGGGTCAAAGAGACCCAGTACTTC; CDR3: CASSLTPAGVKETQYF
size: -; V: TRBV30; D: -; J: TRBJ1-2; DNA: TGTGCCTGGAGGACACAGGGTACTAACTATGGCTACACCTTC; CDR3: CAWRTQGTNYGYTF
size: -; V: TRBV27; D: -; J: TRBJ1-4; DNA: TGTGCCAGCAAGGCACAGGGAGGGGGTGAAAAACTGTTTTTT; CDR3: CASKAQGGGEKLFF
size: -; V: TRBV24-1; D: -; J: TRBJ1-2; DNA: TGTGCCACCAGTGATACAGGACTCAATGGCTACACCTTC; CDR3: CATSDTGLNGYTF
size: few; V: TRBV11-2; D: -; J: TRBJ2-7; DNA: TGTGCCAGCAGCTTAGATCGGGGCGGCCGTGAGAGGTACTTC; CDR3: CASSLDRGGRERYF
size: -; V: TRBV12-5; D: -; J: TRBJ2-3; DNA: TGTGCTAGTGGTTTTCCCGGGCTGGATACGCAGTATTTT; CDR3: CASGFPGLDTQYF
size: -; V: TRBV6-5; D: -; J: TRBJ2-7; DNA: TGTGCCAGCACTCAAGGCCGGGCACCGTCGAGTGAGCAGTACTTC; CDR3: CASTQGRAPSSEQYF
size: -; V: TRBV19; D: TRBD1; J: TRBJ1-4; DNA: TGTGCCAGTAGCCGGGACAGGGGTAATGAAAAACTGTTTTTT; CDR3: CASSRDRGNEKLFF
size: -; V: TRBV2; D: -; J: TRBJ1-5; DNA: TGTGCCAGCAGTGATTCCCTTAGCAATCAGCCCCAGCATTTT; CDR3: CASSDSLSNQPQHF
size: -; V: TRBV9; D: -; J: TRBJ1-1; DNA: TGTGCCAGCAGCGCCGGGCCCGGGACTGAAGCTTTCTTT; CDR3: CASSAGPGTEAFF
size: -; V: TRBV6-1; D: TRBD1; J: TRBJ2-2; DNA: TGTGCCAGCAGTGAACAGTTAAGGGGGCGGACCGGGGAGCTGTTTTTT; CDR3: CASSEQLRGRTGELFF
size: -; V: TRBV6-5; D: -; J: TRBJ1-2; DNA: TGTGCCAGCACCTCAATTGGGGAGTTCTATGGCTACACCTTC; CDR3: CASTSIGEFYGYTF
size: once; V: TRBV25-1; D: TRBD2; J: TRBJ2-7; DNA: TGTGCCAGCAGGGGGACTAGCGGAAGCTCCTACGAGCAGTACTTC; CDR3: CASRGTSGSSYEQYF
size: -; V: TRBV19; D: -; J: TRBJ2-1; DNA: TGTGCCAGTAGTTTGGACAATCCGGGACTTAACAATGAGCAGTTCTTC; CDR3: CASSLDNPGLNNEQFF
size: -; V: TRBV18; D: -; J: TRBJ2-1; DNA: TGTGCCAGCTCACCCACCCGAGGCGAGCAGTTCTTC; CDR3: CASSPTRGEQFF
size: -; V: TRBV6-2/TRBV6-3; D: -; J: TRBJ2-2; DNA: TGTGCCAGCAGTTACCATAAACAGGACACCGGGGAGCTGTTTTTT; CDR3: CASSYHKQDTGELFF
size: -; V: TRBV10-1; D: -; J: TRBJ1-1; DNA: TGCGCCAGCAGTGCCCTCAGGCGGGAAATAGGTGAAGCTTTCTTT; CDR3: CASSALRREIGEAFF
size: -; V: TRBV6-1; D: TRBD2; J: TRBJ2-1; DNA: TGTGCCAGCAGTGAACTCGAGCGGGGGGGCCATGAGCAGTTCTTC; CDR3: CASSELERGGHEQFF